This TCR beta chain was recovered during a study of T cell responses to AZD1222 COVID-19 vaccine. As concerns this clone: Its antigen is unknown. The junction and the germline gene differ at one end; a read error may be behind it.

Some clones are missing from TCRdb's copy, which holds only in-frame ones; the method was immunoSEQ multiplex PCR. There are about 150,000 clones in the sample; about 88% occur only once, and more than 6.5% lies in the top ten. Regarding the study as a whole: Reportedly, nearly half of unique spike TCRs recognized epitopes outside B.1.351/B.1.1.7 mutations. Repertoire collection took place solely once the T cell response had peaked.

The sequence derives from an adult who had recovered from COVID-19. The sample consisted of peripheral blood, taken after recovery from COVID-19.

DNA of the CDR3: TGTGCCAGCAGTGTTGTGCTGGGAACGGAGAACTTC. Translating gives CASSVVLGTENF. This chain connects TRBV2 to TRBJ2-4; D is ambiguous. The CDR3 sequence is 12 residues long. CDR1 is SNHLY, CDR2 FYNNEI, per germline.